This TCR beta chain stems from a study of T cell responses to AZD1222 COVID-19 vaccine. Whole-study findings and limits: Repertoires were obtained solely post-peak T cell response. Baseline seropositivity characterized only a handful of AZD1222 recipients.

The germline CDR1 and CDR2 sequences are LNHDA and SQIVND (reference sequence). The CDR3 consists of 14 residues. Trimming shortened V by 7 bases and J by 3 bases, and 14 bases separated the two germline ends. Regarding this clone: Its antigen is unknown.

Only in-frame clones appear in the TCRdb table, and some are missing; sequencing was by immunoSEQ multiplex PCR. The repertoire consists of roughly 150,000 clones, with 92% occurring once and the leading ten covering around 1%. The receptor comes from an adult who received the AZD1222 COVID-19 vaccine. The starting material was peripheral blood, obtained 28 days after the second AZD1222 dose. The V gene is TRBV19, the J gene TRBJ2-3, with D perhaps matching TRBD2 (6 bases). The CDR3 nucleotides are TGTGCCAGTAAACCGGAGGGCTCGACAGATACGCAGTATTTT. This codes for CASKPEGSTDTQYF.